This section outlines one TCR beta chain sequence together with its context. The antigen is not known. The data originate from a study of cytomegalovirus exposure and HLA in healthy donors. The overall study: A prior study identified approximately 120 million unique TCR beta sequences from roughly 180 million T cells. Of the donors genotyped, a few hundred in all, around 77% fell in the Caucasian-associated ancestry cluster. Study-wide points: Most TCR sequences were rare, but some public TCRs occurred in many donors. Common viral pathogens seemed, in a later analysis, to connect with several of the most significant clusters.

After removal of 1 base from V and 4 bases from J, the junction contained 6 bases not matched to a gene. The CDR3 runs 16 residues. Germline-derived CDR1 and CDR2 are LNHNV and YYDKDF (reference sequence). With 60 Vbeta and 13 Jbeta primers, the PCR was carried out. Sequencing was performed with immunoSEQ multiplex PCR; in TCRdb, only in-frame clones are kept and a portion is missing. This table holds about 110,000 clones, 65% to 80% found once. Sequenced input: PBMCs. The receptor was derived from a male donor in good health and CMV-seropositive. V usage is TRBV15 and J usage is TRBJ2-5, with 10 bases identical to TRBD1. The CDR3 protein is CATSRVPGQGTETQYF. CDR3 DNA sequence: TGTGCCACCAGCAGAGTTCCGGGACAGGGGACAGAGACCCAGTACTTC.